There are a few counts of the clone carrying this TCR beta chain. The target antigen is unknown. This CDR3 is built from 15 residues. Germline loops: CDR1 SGHTA, CDR2 FQGNSA. Germline trimming cut 3 bases from V and 8 bases from J; bases unmatched to any gene: 9. These data originate in a study of blood T cells in healthy people across ages. General study findings and limits: Long-lived and aged donors differed, with more naive CD4+ cells and higher diversity in the long-lived. Diversity of TCR beta per million T cells declined in a roughly linear way with age.

Primed by a sample-barcoded 5' primer and a J-beta primer mix, a second PCR proceeded for about 6 to 11 cycles. Every cDNA molecule bore a tag from a template-switch adaptor containing 12 random nucleotides. TCRdb fed the 5' RACE reads into MiXCR, producing one record per CDR3 protein. The sample shows around 1,500,000 distinct CDR3 sequences, about 30% of them seen only once. Extraction of total RNA produced a minimum of 5 micrograms from each sample. This sequence was found in a woman aged 25 to 39 in good health. Sequenced sample: blood. The rearrangement joins TRBV7-2 to TRBJ2-1; TRBD2 matches at 8 bases. CDR3 protein: CASSFLPGGLDEQFF. CDR3 in DNA: TGTGCCAGCAGCTTCCTTCCGGGGGGGCTGGATGAGCAGTTCTTC.